This T cell receptor (beta chain) was identified during a study of cytomegalovirus exposure and HLA in healthy donors (dated by TCRdb to 2017 to 2019). Background for the entire study: The roughly 650 repertoires of the first cohort and the 120 or so validation repertoires were produced on the same platform, according to a later analysis. The aim of the study was to test whether cataloging public T cell receptors could identify signatures of past pathogen exposure. To predict cytomegalovirus infection status, the study brought together high-throughput TCR immunosequencing, statistical association of individual TCRs with disease status, and machine learning. Along with the roughly 710-subject first cohort, a separate validation cohort of over a hundred different subjects was used.

In regard to this clone: This clone's antigen is unknown. One base away there is no much larger clone; base qualities are not given.

Findings and caveats that apply to the study as a whole: A total of roughly 160 TCR beta chains were listed by the study as associated with cytomegalovirus. Subsequent analysis determined that TCRs grouped into clusters in the first cohort also showed a tendency toward co-occurrence across the roughly 120 validation repertoires, and approximately 94% of cluster scores exceeded 0. While some public TCRs were present in many individuals, most TCR sequences turned up only very rarely across donors. The classifier was reported to diagnose cytomegalovirus status with high specificity and sensitivity in both the original cohort and the validation cohort. In vitro tests confirmed that a few of the cytomegalovirus-associated TCR beta chains recognize cytomegalovirus antigens. The authors suggested that the approach could potentially be generalized to other disease states and immunological phenotypes. All 120 or so repertoires were used to score co-occurrence in the validation cohort in a later analysis, because that analysis had no HLA typing for the cohort.

Library prep was done by the immunoSEQ multiplex PCR assay. The paper's processing steps were these. A statistical classification framework was built to diagnose cytomegalovirus status from the catalog of TCR beta chain sequences. TCRdb took over this immuneACCESS table, retaining in-frame rearrangements with V and J assigned. Such tables are incomplete; in checked studies, under half of the missing clones stem from an unresolved V gene, and the remainder is unexplained. V, J and clone size are taken as reported in that table, and D and trimming were inferred from the DNA itself. Across this sample there are 150,000 to 200,000 clones, with about 82% seen only once. The ten largest make up more than 1.2% of the sample. Trimming removed 0 bases from V and 7 bases from J, leaving 7 bases between the germline ends. According to the germline V gene, CDR1 reads SGHRS and CDR2 reads YFSETQ. The CDR3, cysteine through phenylalanine, is 12 amino acids long. The kept DNA is CDR3 alone, 36 bases in frame from the first base.

The donors belonged to the validation cohort of about 120 subjects, which was separate from the approximately 700-subject first cohort. The receptor chain draws on TRBV5-1 and TRBJ1-2, with the D gene not confidently named. This receptor was obtained from a woman aged 18-30 years in good health and CMV-seronegative. Sequenced input: PBMCs. The DNA sequence is given as TGCGCCAGCAGCTTGGATTCGAGTGGCTACACCTTC. This is translated as CASSLDSSGYTF.